These 15 T cell receptor beta chains came from one sample sequenced in a study of identical twins. TCRdb fed the 5' RACE reads into MiXCR, producing one record per CDR3 protein. The table includes 500,000 to 650,000 distinct CDR3 sequences, 20% to 25% detected once. The data were also submitted as part of a second study, on yellow fever vaccine responses in identical twins.

The sequenced sample consisted of CD4+ T cells sorted from blood. The receptors here all came from a young woman in good health.

This CDR3 reads CASSLGTGYSNQPQHF. CDR3 nucleotide sequence: TGTGCCAGCAGTTTAGGGACGGGCTATAGCAATCAGCCCCAGCATTTT. V usage is TRBV12-3 or TRBV12-4 and J usage is TRBJ1-5; D gene ambiguous. The CDR3 is 16 residues long. V gave up 1 base and J gave up 0 bases, with 10 bases separating them.

This rearrangement joins TRBV20-1 to TRBJ2-5, with D unclear. CDR3 length: 13 amino acids. Germline CDR1 is DFQATT and CDR2 is SNEGSKA (reference sequence). Trimming left V 1 base short and J 5 bases short, with 11 bases between. The CDR3 protein is CSARVGGRETQYF. CDR3 in DNA: TGCAGTGCTAGAGTGGGTGGGCGGGAGACCCAGTACTTC.

This clonotype was observed a few times. The CDR3 DNA reads as TGTGCCAGCAGCTTGGAGGCCCGACCACGAGGCCATGAGCAGTTCTTC. Protein: CASSLEARPRGHEQFF. The J gene is TRBJ2-1, the V gene TRBV5-5; the D is unclear. This CDR3 has 16 amino acids. Trimming cost V 0 bases and J 8 bases, with 18 bases left between them. The V gene's germline CDR1 is SGHKS and CDR2 YYEKEE (reference sequence).

The sample holds a few counts of this clonotype. This chain joins TRBV5-1 and TRBJ2-5, with D unclear. V dropped 0 bases and J dropped 7 bases, with 13 bases sitting between them. This CDR3 contains 14 residues. CDR1 and CDR2 from the germline V gene are SGHRS and YFSETQ. In DNA form, the CDR3 reads TGCGCCAGCAGCTTGGAAAAGGGTCCGGGGACCCAGTACTTC. Translation gives CASSLEKGPGTQYF.

This clonotype occurred a few times. The V call is TRBV6-5, the J call TRBJ2-3; the D gene is possibly TRBD1 (5 bases). Between the trimmed V and J ends, which lost 4 bases and 1 base, there was a span of 9 bases. Germline V gives CDR1 MNHEY, CDR2 SVGAGI. This CDR3 comprises 14 residues. CDR3 amino acids: CASSSPTGTDTQYF. The CDR3, as DNA: TGTGCCAGCAGTTCTCCGACAGGCACAGATACGCAGTATTTT.

The rearrangement uses TRBV5-1 and TRBJ2-3, with 8 bases aligning to TRBD2. Per the germline V gene, CDR1 is SGHRS and CDR2 is YFSETQ. The CDR3 is made up of 17 amino acids. V lost 0 bases, J lost 1 base, and 7 bases stayed unmatched. CDR3 sequence: CASSLESGTSGTDTQYF. In nucleotides, the CDR3 is TGCGCCAGCAGCTTGGAATCGGGGACTAGTGGCACAGATACGCAGTATTTT.

The chain carries TRBV12-3 or TRBV12-4 and TRBJ1-2; 9 positions match TRBD1. The CDR3 covers 16 residues. V shed 6 bases, J shed 3 bases, and the junction held 11 bases outside the gene matches. Here the CDR3 reads CASRGPGQGEYYGYTF. The CDR3 bases are TGTGCCAGCAGGGGACCGGGACAGGGCGAATACTATGGCTACACCTTC.

The chain employs TRBV15 and TRBJ2-5, with D possibly matching TRBD1 (5 bases). Germline CDR1 reads LNHNV; CDR2 reads YYDKDF (reference sequence). The CDR3 has 14 residues. V lost 0 bases and J 3 bases, leaving 8 bases between the germline ends. Here the CDR3 DNA reads TGTGCCACCAGCAGAGATCACAGGAAAGAGACCCAGTACTTC. Its protein is CATSRDHRKETQYF.

This chain connects TRBV4-1 to TRBJ1-5, with D perhaps matching TRBD1 (5 bases). Trimming removed 2 bases from V and 0 bases from J, with 11 bases in between. Per the germline V gene, CDR1 is MGHRA and CDR2 is YSYEKL. The CDR3 has 16 residues. The CDR3 here is CASSQIIDSSNQPQHF. CDR3 bases: TGCGCCAGCAGCCAAATTATTGACAGTAGCAATCAGCCCCAGCATTTT.

The chain uses TRBV4-1 and TRBJ2-5, with 10 bases matching TRBD2. The CDR3 consists of 15 residues. Germline-derived CDR1 and CDR2 are MGHRA and YSYEKL. The junction had 8 bases not matched to a gene; V was cut back by 5 bases and J by 5 bases. CDR3 sequence reads: CASSSLAGVRETQYF. The DNA of the CDR3 is TGCGCCAGCAGCTCGCTAGCGGGAGTGAGGGAGACCCAGTACTTC.

A few counts support this clonotype. The rearrangement uses TRBV2 and TRBJ2-7, with 10 bases aligning to TRBD2. The CDR3 is made up of 14 amino acids. The germline V gene has CDR1 SNHLY and CDR2 FYNNEI. The J segment lost 8 bases and the V segment lost 1 base, leaving 5 bases of the junction unmatched. CDR3 coding DNA: TGTGCCAGCAGTGAAGAAGGAGCGGGGGGGCAGCAGTACGTC. This sequence encodes CASSEEGAGGQQYV.

This clonotype was found a few times. This chain links TRBV7-2 with TRBJ2-2; 11 nucleotides agree with TRBD2. After removal of 5 bases from V and 8 bases from J, the junction contained 4 bases not matched to a gene. CDR1 and CDR2 (germline): SGHTA, FQGNSA. The CDR3 runs to 14 residues. CDR3 in amino acids: CASSLGTSGGELFF. CDR3 coding DNA: TGTGCCAGCAGCCTCGGGACTAGCGGTGGGGAGCTGTTTTTT.

This clonotype was counted a few times. The chain joins TRBV7-2 to TRBJ2-2; D not certain. V was shortened by 1 base and J by 6 bases, with 9 bases between the two germline ends. The length of the CDR3 is 14 residues. Germline V CDR1 and CDR2: SGHTA, FQGNSA. The CDR3 loop is CASSLDSFSGELFF. CDR3 coding DNA: TGTGCCAGCAGCTTAGACAGTTTTTCCGGGGAGCTGTTTTTT.

The rearrangement uses TRBV15 and TRBJ1-1; 7 positions match TRBD1. This CDR3 has 14 residues. The V gene end was trimmed by 6 bases and the J gene end by 4 bases; junction bases not matched to a gene: 8. In germline, CDR1 is LNHNV, CDR2 YYDKDF (reference sequence). CDR3 in DNA: TGTGCCACCAGGGACGGACAGGCGGGCACTGAAGCTTTCTTT. It codes for CATRDGQAGTEAFF.

This CDR3 is CASSIGSLSSYNEQFF. In DNA form, the CDR3 reads TGTGCCAGTAGTATCGGCAGCCTGTCCTCCTACAATGAGCAGTTCTTC. This chain uses TRBV19 with TRBJ2-1; D is ambiguous. Germline loops: CDR1 LNHDA, CDR2 SQIVND (reference sequence). Trimming removed 3 bases at V and 0 bases at J, with 12 bases between. The CDR3 contains 16 residues.